This entry concerns a single T cell receptor (beta chain). What it binds is unknown. The sample comes from a study of T cells expressing NK-cell markers. Study-level background: Investigators obtained TCR beta repertoires from sorted CD3+CD56+NKG2C+, CD3+CD56+NKG2C- and CD3+CD56-NKG2C+ T cells. Whole-study results and caveats: There remained a lack of clarity about HCMV specificity of expanded NKG2C+ T cell clones. In several donors, these clonotypes also led the CD3+CD56-NKG2C+ fraction.

Germline loops: CDR1 SQVTM, CDR2 ANQGSEA. The CDR3 is made up of 12 amino acids. TCRdb re-called the 5' RACE reads, yielding one record per CDR3 amino acid sequence without DNA. The sample holds over 350,000 distinct CDR3 sequences. The sample was blood T cells: a sorted CD56 or NKG2C T cell subset, CD4+ or CD8+ T cells, or bulk PBMC T cells (not recorded which). The genes are TRBV29-1 and TRBJ2-7; TCRdb's D call, TRBD2, is unchecked because there is no DNA. The source is a woman aged 50 to 65 in good health. CDR3 protein: CSAKGGSNEQYF.